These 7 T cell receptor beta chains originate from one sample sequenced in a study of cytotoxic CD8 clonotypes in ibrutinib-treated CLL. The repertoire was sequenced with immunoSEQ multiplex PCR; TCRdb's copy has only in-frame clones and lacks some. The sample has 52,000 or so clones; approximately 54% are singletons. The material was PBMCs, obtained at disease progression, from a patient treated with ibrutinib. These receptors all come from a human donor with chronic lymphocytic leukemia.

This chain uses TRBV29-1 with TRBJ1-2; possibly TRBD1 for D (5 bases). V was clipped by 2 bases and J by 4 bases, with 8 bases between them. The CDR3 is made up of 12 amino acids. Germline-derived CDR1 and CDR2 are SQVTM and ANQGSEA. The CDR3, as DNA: TGCAGCGTTGAACGGGGGAGCTATGGCTACACCTTC. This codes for CSVERGSYGYTF. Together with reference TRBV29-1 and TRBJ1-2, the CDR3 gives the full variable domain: SAVISQKPSRDICQRGTSLTIQCQVDSQVTMMFWYRQQPGQSLTLIATANQGSEATYESGFVIDKFPISRPNLTFSTLTVSNMSPEDSSIYLCSVERGSYGYTFGSGTRLTVV.

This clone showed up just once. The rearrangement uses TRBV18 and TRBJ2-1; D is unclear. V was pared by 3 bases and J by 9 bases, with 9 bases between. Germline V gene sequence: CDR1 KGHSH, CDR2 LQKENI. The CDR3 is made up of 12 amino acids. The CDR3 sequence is CASSPGSSEQFF. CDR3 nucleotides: TGTGCCAGCTCACCCGGGTCCAGTGAGCAGTTCTTC.

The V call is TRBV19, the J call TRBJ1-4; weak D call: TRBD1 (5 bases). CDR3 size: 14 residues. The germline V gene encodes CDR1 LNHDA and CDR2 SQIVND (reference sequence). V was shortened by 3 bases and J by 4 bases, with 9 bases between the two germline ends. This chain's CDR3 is CASSIGTGNEKLFF. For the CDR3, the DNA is TGTGCCAGTAGTATCGGGACGGGTAATGAAAAACTGTTTTTT.

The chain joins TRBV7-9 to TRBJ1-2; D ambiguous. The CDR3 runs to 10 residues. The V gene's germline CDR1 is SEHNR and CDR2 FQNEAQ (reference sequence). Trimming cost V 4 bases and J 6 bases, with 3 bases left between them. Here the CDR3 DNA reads TGTGCCAGCAGCTCTGATGGCTACACCTTC. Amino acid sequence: CASSSDGYTF.

CDR3 coding DNA: TGTGCCTGGAGTAGTGGGGCCGGCTCCTACGAGCAGTACTTC. It encodes CAWSSGAGSYEQYF. J is TRBJ2-7 and V is TRBV30; a possible D gene is TRBD1 (5 bases). CDR1 is GTSNPN, CDR2 SVGIG, per germline (reference sequence). With 2 bases removed from V and 0 bases from J, the gap between germline ends came to 11 bases. This CDR3 has 14 amino acids.

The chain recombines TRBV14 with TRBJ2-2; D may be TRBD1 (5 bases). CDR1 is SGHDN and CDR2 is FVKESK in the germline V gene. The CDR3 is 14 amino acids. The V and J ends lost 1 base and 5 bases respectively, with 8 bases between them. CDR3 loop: CASSQVSGTGELFF. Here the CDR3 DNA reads TGTGCCAGCAGCCAAGTCTCAGGGACCGGGGAGCTGTTTTTT.

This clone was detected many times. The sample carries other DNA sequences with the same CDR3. CDR3 DNA sequence: TGTGCCAGTAGAAACATGTCCCAGGGTCGGACTAAAGGAACCACTAACTATGGCTACACCTTC. Residues: CASRNMSQGRTKGTTNYGYTF. J is TRBJ1-2 and V is TRBV19; weak D call: TRBD1 (5 bases). Trimming took 6 bases from V and 0 from J, leaving 32 bases between them. This CDR3 region has 21 residues. Germline CDR1 is LNHDA and CDR2 is SQIVND (reference sequence).